This T cell receptor (beta chain) was retrieved from a study of cytomegalovirus exposure and HLA in healthy donors. Study-wide findings and caveats: Data from an earlier analysis indicated that most TCR beta V segments were productive either about 87% or about 30% of the time. The authors later found TCR association rates varying by HLA locus, with DRB1 most and HLA-C fewest.

PCR amplification relied on 60 Vbeta primers (plus 13 Jbeta primers). Data came from immunoSEQ multiplex PCR; TCRdb stores just in-frame clones and leaves some out. The data hold approximately 130,000 clones, with around 75% observed a single time. The germline V gene has CDR1 MNHEY and CDR2 SVGAGI. The CDR3 consists of 16 residues. Trimming took off 3 bases at V and 7 bases at J, with 19 bases between the two ends. This clone turned up a few times. Its antigen remains unknown. The donors (healthy individuals) were bone marrow donors. The V and J genes are TRBV6-5 and TRBJ1-5; tentative D call: TRBD1 (6 bases). This clonotype was sampled from a man aged 25 to 40 in good health and CMV-seronegative. The sequenced sample was PBMCs. CDR3 in DNA: TGTGCCAGCAGTTATCTGGGGGCGCGGGGGGTACAGCCCCAGCATTTT. Translation: CASSYLGARGVQPQHF.